These 20 T cell receptor beta chains were all obtained from the same sample, sequenced in a study of shared clonotypes between healthy human individuals. The protocol was immunoSEQ multiplex PCR, while the TCRdb copy is restricted to in-frame clones and leaves out a portion. The data show about 1.1 million clones, around 78% seen once. Input material: memory CD4+ T cells from PBMCs. As to subset: CD45RA-negative fraction. All receptors derive from a man between 18 and 35 years old in good health. Some clones in this sample may be carry-over from other donors' samples.

The V call is TRBV7-9, the J call TRBJ1-4; no firm D call. The V gene's germline CDR1 is SEHNR and CDR2 FQNEAQ (reference sequence). This CDR3 comprises 15 residues. V dropped 7 bases and J dropped 6 bases, with 18 bases sitting between them. CDR3 in amino acids: CASTQIPKADEKLFF. For the CDR3, the DNA is TGTGCCAGCACCCAAATCCCGAAAGCGGATGAAAAACTGTTTTTT.

This chain connects TRBV4-1 to TRBJ2-3; D gene unclear. CDR1 and CDR2 (germline): MGHRA, YSYEKL. The CDR3 is made up of 15 amino acids. V was cut by 0 bases and J by 2 bases, with 9 bases left in between. The CDR3 region has the DNA TGCGCCAGCAGCCAAGATGACTTTACCACAGATACGCAGTATTTT. This translates into CASSQDDFTTDTQYF.

The V gene is TRBV19, the J gene TRBJ2-6; D uncertain. Germline V gives CDR1 LNHDA, CDR2 SQIVND (reference sequence). V shed 4 bases and J shed 0 bases, with 7 bases lying between them. This CDR3 has 15 amino acids. The CDR3: CASSTLDSGANVLTF. CDR3 nucleotides: TGTGCCAGTAGTACCTTAGACTCTGGGGCCAACGTCCTGACTTTC.

CDR3 residues: CASRDSGREAYNEQFF. DNA of the CDR3: TGTGCCAGCAGGGATAGCGGGAGAGAAGCCTACAATGAGCAGTTCTTC. This chain uses TRBV27 with TRBJ2-1; 9 bases map to TRBD2. Germline lookup yields CDR1 MNHEY and CDR2 SMNVEV (reference sequence). This CDR3 contains 16 residues. Trimming at V came to 6 bases and at J to 2 bases, leaving 8 bases not matched to a gene.

The V gene is TRBV5-1, the J gene TRBJ2-3, with 10 nucleotides matching TRBD2. V dropped 1 base and J dropped 0; count of bases not matched to a gene: 2. The CDR3 has 16 residues. CDR1 and CDR2 from the germline V gene are SGHRS and YFSETQ. CDR3 in amino acids: CASSLPSGSSTDTQYF. CDR3 nucleotide sequence: TGCGCCAGCAGCTTGCCTAGCGGGAGTAGCACAGATACGCAGTATTTT.

This clone has just a few counts. This rearrangement joins TRBV6-1 to TRBJ1-5; D is unclear. This CDR3 spans 14 amino acids. The V gene's germline CDR1 is MNHNS and CDR2 SASEGT. V lost 2 bases and J lost 6, with 11 bases in between. CDR3 sequence reads: CASSEPTRSQPQHF. The CDR3 region has the DNA TGTGCCAGCAGTGAACCGACAAGATCTCAGCCCCAGCATTTT.

This CDR3 is CASSDISGSYNEQFF. In DNA, the CDR3 is TGTGCCAGCAGCGACATTAGCGGCTCCTACAATGAGCAGTTCTTC. The chain carries TRBV4-2 and TRBJ2-1; D might be TRBD2 (6 bases). V dropped 5 bases and J dropped 0 bases, with 11 bases sitting between them. Germline CDR1 and CDR2: LGHNA and YNFKEQ. CDR3 length equals 15 residues.

The V gene is TRBV19, the J gene TRBJ1-2; D gene ambiguous. The germline CDR1 and CDR2 sequences are LNHDA and SQIVND (reference sequence). The CDR3 totals 13 residues. V lost 1 base and J 2 bases, leaving 5 bases between the germline ends. CDR3 in DNA: TGTGCCAGTAGTATAGCCGTAAACTATGGCTACACCTTC. This translates into CASSIAVNYGYTF. The full variable domain, its missing parts supplied by reference TRBV19 and TRBJ1-2, is DGGITQSPKYLFRKEGQNVTLSCEQNLNHDAMYWYRQDPGQGLRLIYYSQIVNDFQKGDIAEGYSVSREKKESFPLTVTSAQKNPTAFYLCASSIAVNYGYTFGSGTRLTVV.

The V call is TRBV19, the J call TRBJ2-5, with D maybe TRBD1 (6 bases). Germline CDR1 reads LNHDA; CDR2 reads SQIVND (reference sequence). The V gene lost 3 bases and the J gene lost 4 bases, with 15 bases spanning the gap. This CDR3 comprises 15 residues. The CDR3 DNA follows: TGTGCCAGTAGTATCTGGGGCAGGGGCCCAGAGACCCAGTACTTC. It codes for CASSIWGRGPETQYF.

The chain carries TRBV29-1 and TRBJ2-7; D possibly corresponds to TRBD1 (5 bases). Trimming pared 1 base from V and 7 bases from J, leaving 17 bases between. Per germline, CDR1 SQVTM and CDR2 ANQGSEA. This CDR3 is built from 14 residues. CDR3 region: CSVEGGLSTTEQYF. CDR3 DNA: TGCAGCGTTGAAGGGGGCTTGTCTACTACTGAGCAGTACTTC.

V usage is TRBV18 and J usage is TRBJ1-1; maybe TRBD1 (5 bases). Germline CDR1 KGHSH, CDR2 LQKENI. The CDR3 has 14 amino acids. V was cut by 6 bases and J by 1 base, with 12 bases left in between. CDR3 sequence: CASSQTVGNTEAFF. In DNA form, the CDR3 reads TGTGCCAGCTCCCAGACAGTGGGGAACACTGAAGCTTTCTTT.

V is TRBV10-3 and J is TRBJ2-1; D is ambiguous. V lost 5 bases, J lost 7 bases, and 27 bases lay in between. There are 18 residues in the CDR3. In germline, CDR1 is ENHRY, CDR2 SYGVKD. The CDR3 region is CAISYPKTTGQRTNEQFF. CDR3 DNA: TGTGCCATCAGTTACCCAAAAACAACGGGCCAGCGAACGAATGAGCAGTTCTTC.

V gene TRBV10-1 combines with J gene TRBJ2-1; unclear D gene. Germline CDR1 WNHNN, CDR2 SYGVQD (reference sequence). CDR3 size: 13 residues. Trimming pared 0 bases from V and 4 bases from J, leaving 4 bases between. The CDR3 DNA follows: TGCGCCAGCAGTGAGTCGTTATACAATGAGCAGTTCTTC. Encoded protein: CASSESLYNEQFF.

The chain has TRBV18 and TRBJ2-1; D gene ambiguous. This CDR3 spans 13 amino acids. The germline V gene has CDR1 KGHSH and CDR2 LQKENI. Trimming stripped 3 bases from V and 5 bases from J, with 8 bases between. The CDR3 bases are TGTGCCAGCTCACCCCTCACAGACAATGAGCAGTTCTTC. Translating gives CASSPLTDNEQFF.

V and J are TRBV9 and TRBJ2-4; D tentatively fits TRBD1 or TRBD2 (6 bases each). From germline, CDR1 is SGDLS and CDR2 YYNGEE. This CDR3 has 12 residues. Trimming stripped 4 bases from V and 13 bases from J, with 15 bases between. This CDR3 is CASSPEGGRQYF. CDR3 bases: TGTGCCAGCAGCCCAGAGGGGGGCCGACAGTACTTC.

This chain connects TRBV2 to TRBJ1-2; D gene ambiguous. Germline V gives CDR1 SNHLY, CDR2 FYNNEI. V lost 6 bases to trimming and J lost 4 bases, with 12 bases between them. CDR3 length: 13 amino acids. Here the CDR3 reads CASRVRRGYGYTF. CDR3 sequence (DNA): TGTGCCAGCAGGGTACGCCGGGGCTATGGCTACACCTTC.

The V call is TRBV7-8, the J call TRBJ1-5, with 7 bases lining up with TRBD1. The CDR3 runs 15 residues. Germline lookup yields CDR1 SGHVS and CDR2 FQNEAQ. Trimming took 5 bases from V and 1 from J; bases not matched to a gene: 5. The CDR3 DNA sequence: TGTGCCAGCAGCGAACAACAGGGGAGCAATCAGCCCCAGCATTTT. Translating gives CASSEQQGSNQPQHF.

The chain combines TRBV18 with TRBJ2-3, with 10 bases fitting TRBD1. With V trimmed by 8 bases and J by 3 bases, 5 bases remained unmatched. Germline values: CDR1 KGHSH, CDR2 LQKENI. The CDR3 loop spans 14 amino acids. In DNA, the CDR3 is TGTGCCAGCCGGGACAGGGGCCCTACAGATACGCAGTATTTT. This translates into CASRDRGPTDTQYF. Full variable domain (missing parts from reference TRBV18 and TRBJ2-3): NAGVMQNPRHLVRRRGQEARLRCSPMKGHSHVYWYRQLPEEGLKFMVYLQKENIIDESGMPKERFSAEFPKEGPSILRIQQVVRGDSAAYFCASRDRGPTDTQYFGPGTRLTVL.

With respect to this clone: A much larger clone differs from this one at a single base, so this may be a read error. Other nucleotide sequences from this sample produce the same CDR3. V and J are TRBV18 and TRBJ1-1; D not certain. Germline loops: CDR1 KGHSH, CDR2 LQKENI. This CDR3 has 14 amino acids. CDR3 in DNA: TGTGCCAGCTCACCCGTCGTAGCAAACACTGAAGCTTTCTTC. Translating it yields CASSPVVANTEAFF.

The rearrangement joins TRBV28 to TRBJ1-5; unclear D gene. The germline gives CDR1 MDHEN, CDR2 SYDVKM. The CDR3 length is 13 residues. V was shortened by 6 bases and J by 5 bases, with 11 bases between the two germline ends. The CDR3 protein is CASRPPPDQPQHF. In DNA, the CDR3 is TGTGCCAGCAGACCACCTCCAGATCAGCCCCAGCATTTT.